The T cell receptor beta chain under discussion was sequenced for a study of blood T cell repertoires in COVID-19. Original methodology: Estimation of nucleated cell counts was performed using reference gene primer amplification. The data were produced by immunoSEQ multiplex PCR, yet TCRdb's version contains in-frame clones alone and is incomplete. D and trimming come from the DNA, and the V and J calls and clone size come from that table. This sample has approximately 400,000 clones, with more than 70% found just once. V shed 4 bases, J shed 6 bases, and the junction held 10 bases outside the gene matches. The CDR3 extends over 15 amino acids. From germline, CDR1 is SNHLY and CDR2 FYNNEI.

The clonotype originates from a middle-aged man with acute or convalescent COVID-19. Sequencing used peripheral blood. The chain employs TRBV2 and TRBJ2-7; the match to TRBD1 covers 9 bases. The CDR3, as DNA: TGTGCCAGCAGTGGGGAGGACAGGGGTCGCTTCGAGCAGTACTTC. This codes for CASSGEDRGRFEQYF.